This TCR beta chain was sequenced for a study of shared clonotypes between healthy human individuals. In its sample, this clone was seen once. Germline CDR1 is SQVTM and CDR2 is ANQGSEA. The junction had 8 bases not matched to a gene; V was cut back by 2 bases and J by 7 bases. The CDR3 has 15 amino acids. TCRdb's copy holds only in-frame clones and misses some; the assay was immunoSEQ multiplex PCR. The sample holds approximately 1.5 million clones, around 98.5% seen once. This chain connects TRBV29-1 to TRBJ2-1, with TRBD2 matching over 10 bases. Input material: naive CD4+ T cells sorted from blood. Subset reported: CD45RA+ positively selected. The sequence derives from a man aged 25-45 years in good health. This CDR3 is CSVEIRAGGRNEQFF. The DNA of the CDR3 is TGCAGCGTTGAAATCCGAGCGGGAGGGAGGAATGAGCAGTTCTTC.